This TCR beta chain comes out of a study of T cell responses to AZD1222 COVID-19 vaccine. Study-wide results and caveats: Increased Spike-specific TCR breadth and depth were observed after two AZD1222 doses. Close to half of all spike-specific TCRs reportedly target regions of the variants that are unmutated.

Assay: immunoSEQ multiplex PCR; the TCRdb copy retains only in-frame clones and omits some. The table includes some 150,000 clones, about nine tenths detected once. A remark on this clone: Antigen unknown.

CDR1 is SEHNR, CDR2 FQNEAQ, per germline (reference sequence). There are 16 residues in the CDR3. V was clipped by 0 bases and J by 4 bases; unmatched bases: 6. This specimen was peripheral blood, taken on day 0 of MenACWY control vaccination. The chain has TRBV7-9 and TRBJ1-2; 9 bases map to TRBD1. The source is an adult in good health. CDR3 nucleotide sequence: TGTGCCAGCAGCTTAGCGGTGGGACAGGGAAGCTATGGCTACACCTTC. It translates to CASSLAVGQGSYGYTF.